This TCR beta chain stems from a study of cytomegalovirus exposure and HLA in healthy donors. Findings and caveats of the study: A list of 150 to 200 TCR beta chains associated with cytomegalovirus was given. According to a later analysis, most TCR beta chains associated with CMV appeared HLA-restricted. 87-base-pair reads could not separate some V segments, including TRBV6-2 and TRBV6-3.

V was clipped by 1 base and J by 4 bases, with 19 bases between them. This CDR3 spans 17 amino acids. Germline V gene data show CDR1 as MGHRA and CDR2 as YSYEKL. Comment on this clone: The antigen is not known.

It was with 60 Vbeta and 13 Jbeta primers that the PCR ran. Authors' processing steps: Later, an analysis found approximately 80 million unique TCR beta chains, and 9.5 million to 12 million of these were shared. Assay: immunoSEQ multiplex PCR; the TCRdb copy retains only in-frame clones and omits some. V and J calls and clone size are those listed in that table; D and trimming were worked out from the DNA. The sample table sets out under 70,000 clones. The receptor's source is a female donor in good health and CMV-seropositive. Sequencing input: PBMCs. The chain couples TRBV4-1 to TRBJ1-1; tentative D call: TRBD1 (5 bases). The DNA for the CDR3 is TGCGCCAGCAGCCAAGTATGGGGGGGGTTGGTCGGCACTGAAGCTTTCTTT. It yields the protein CASSQVWGGLVGTEAFF.